This entry lists 25 T cell receptor beta chains sequenced from one sample in a study of blood T cells in healthy people across ages. The use of a sample-barcoded 5' primer and a J-beta primer mix characterized a second PCR of about 6 to 11 cycles. TCRdb ran MiXCR on the 5' RACE reads and lists one entry per CDR3 protein. The data contain approximately 1,000,000 distinct CDR3 sequences, 35% to 40% of them singletons. The sequenced sample consisted of blood. The receptor set was obtained from a man aged 18 to 30 in good health.

The chain links TRBV4-1 to TRBJ1-1, with a tentative D call TRBD1 (6 bases). Between the trimmed V and J ends, which lost 4 bases and 1 base, there was a span of 13 bases. The CDR3 is made up of 15 amino acids. CDR1 MGHRA and CDR2 YSYEKL come from the germline V gene. The CDR3 loop reads CASSRGQDENTEAFF. CDR3 sequence (DNA): TGCGCCAGCAGCCGGGGGCAGGATGAGAACACTGAAGCTTTCTTT.

This clonotype was observed a handful of times. The CDR3 sequence is CATDGYNEQYF. The CDR3 nucleotides are TGTGCCACGGACGGTTACAATGAGCAGTACTTC. The chain combines TRBV2 with TRBJ2-7; D remains unclear. Germline V CDR1 and CDR2: SNHLY, FYNNEI. The length of the CDR3 is 11 residues. Trimming removed 10 bases at V and 7 bases at J, with 14 bases between.

This clonotype was seen just once. V usage is TRBV7-2 and J usage is TRBJ2-3, with D perhaps TRBD1 or TRBD2 (5 bases each). Germline V lookup: CDR1 SGHTA, CDR2 FQGNSA. This CDR3 is 13 amino acids long. Trimming removed 4 bases from V and 10 bases from J, with 15 bases in between. The CDR3 is CASSSGALGSQYF. The CDR3 nucleotides are TGTGCCAGCAGCTCCGGGGCCCTGGGATCGCAGTATTTT.

Only a few counts were recorded for this clonotype. The rearrangement uses TRBV6-5 and TRBJ2-7; no firm D call. The CDR3 runs 14 residues. The V and J ends lost 0 bases and 2 bases respectively, with 8 bases between them. From germline, CDR1 is MNHEY and CDR2 SVGAGI. CDR3 nucleotides: TGTGCCAGCAGTTACTCGTATCCAGCCTACGAGCAGTACTTC. Encoded protein: CASSYSYPAYEQYF.

The rearrangement uses TRBV7-2 and TRBJ2-2; 8 positions match TRBD1. With V trimmed by 1 base and J by 7 bases, 2 bases remained unmatched. CDR1 and CDR2 (germline): SGHTA, FQGNSA. The CDR3 contains 14 residues. CDR3 region: CASSLGTGNGELFF. The CDR3 region has the DNA TGTGCCAGCAGCTTAGGGACAGGGAACGGGGAGCTGTTTTTT. Supplemented by reference TRBV7-2 and TRBJ2-2, the full variable domain reads GAGVSQSPSNKVTEKGKDVELRCDPISGHTALYWYRQSLGQGLEFLIYFQGNSAPDKSGLPSDRFSAERTGGSVSTLTIQRTQQEDSAVYLCASSLGTGNGELFFGEGSRLTVL.

This clonotype has just a few counts. The chain recombines TRBV5-1 with TRBJ2-3, with D possibly matching TRBD1 (6 bases). The V gene's germline CDR1 is SGHRS and CDR2 YFSETQ. The CDR3 totals 16 residues. V was shortened by 4 bases and J by 6 bases, with 21 bases between the two germline ends. Here the CDR3 reads CASSPYRARAPDTQYF. The CDR3 bases are TGCGCCAGCAGCCCATACAGGGCCAGGGCACCCGATACGCAGTATTTT. The full variable domain, rest sourced from reference TRBV5-1 and TRBJ2-3, is KAGVTQTPRYLIKTRGQQVTLSCSPISGHRSVSWYQQTPGQGLQFLFEYFSETQRNKGNFPGRFSGRQFSNSRSEMNVSTLELGDSALYLCASSPYRARAPDTQYFGPGTRLTVL.

The CDR3: CASSSGDREGPAYGYTF. The DNA of the CDR3 is TGTGCCAGCAGTTCCGGGGACAGGGAGGGACCTGCCTATGGCTACACCTTC. V is TRBV27 and J is TRBJ1-2, with 9 bases aligning to TRBD1. This CDR3 contains 17 residues. V lost 4 bases to trimming and J lost 4 bases; unmatched junction nucleotides: 13. Germline values: CDR1 MNHEY, CDR2 SMNVEV (reference sequence).

Concerning this clonotype itself: Compared with germline, one end of the junction differs, possibly owing to a read error. This chain links TRBV6-5 with TRBJ2-1; 7 positions match TRBD1. The CDR3 spans 13 residues. Germline V gives CDR1 MNHEY, CDR2 SVGAGI. The CDR3 DNA reads as TGTGCCAGCGGCCAGACAGGGCGGAATGAGCATTTCTTC. Protein: CASGQTGRNEHFF.

This clonotype has a handful of counts. V gene TRBV20-1 combines with J gene TRBJ1-1, with D uncertain. Per the germline V gene, CDR1 is DFQATT and CDR2 is SNEGSKA (reference sequence). This CDR3 contains 13 residues. Trimming stripped 8 bases from V and 0 bases from J, with 13 bases between. This CDR3 reads CSPSENLNTEAFF. The CDR3 coding sequence is TGCAGTCCTTCTGAGAACCTGAACACTGAAGCTTTCTTT.

The V and J genes are TRBV24-1 and TRBJ1-4, with no clear D. Germline CDR1 and CDR2: KGHDR and SFDVKD. The CDR3 is made up of 17 amino acids. V lost 12 bases to trimming and J lost 0 bases, with 22 bases between them. In DNA form, the CDR3 reads TGTGCCGCTGCTTCCCTCAGGCATGAAGCAACTAATGAAAAACTGTTTTTT. This sequence encodes CAAASLRHEATNEKLFF.

This clonotype has at least ten counts. The chain joins TRBV20-1 to TRBJ2-3; D not certain. There are 11 residues in the CDR3. Trimming left V 5 bases short and J 6 bases short, with 9 bases between. From germline, CDR1 is DFQATT and CDR2 SNEGSKA (reference sequence). CDR3 sequence (DNA): TGCAGTGCTTTGATGGGGGATACGCAGTATTTT. Its translation: CSALMGDTQYF.

This clonotype was counted between two and nine times. The V call is TRBV5-1, the J call TRBJ2-2, with D perhaps being TRBD1 or TRBD2 (6 bases each). Trimming shortened V by 3 bases and J by 0 bases, and 12 bases separated the two germline ends. Looked up from germline, CDR1 is SGHRS and CDR2 is YFSETQ. This CDR3 region has 16 residues. The CDR3 sequence is CASSSNGGPNTGELFF. The CDR3 region has the DNA TGCGCCAGCAGCTCGAACGGGGGCCCGAACACCGGGGAGCTGTTTTTT.

This clonotype came up a few times. The gene calls are TRBV7-9 and TRBJ1-4; D is possibly TRBD1 (5 bases). Trimming took 10 bases from V and 8 from J, leaving 23 bases between them. This CDR3 has 15 amino acids. The V gene's germline CDR1 is SEHNR and CDR2 FQNEAQ (reference sequence). This CDR3 reads CAINGAGPVGEKLFF. The CDR3 nucleotides read TGTGCCATCAACGGGGCAGGGCCGGTCGGCGAAAAACTGTTTTTT.

The chain has TRBV20-1 and TRBJ1-2; D is unresolved. Between the trimmed V and J ends, which lost 0 bases and 2 bases, there was a span of 16 bases. The V gene's germline CDR1 is DFQATT and CDR2 SNEGSKA (reference sequence). The CDR3 totals 16 residues. The CDR3 DNA sequence: TGCAGTGCTAGAGATGGGTTAGGCAAAATGAACTATGGCTACACCTTC. It specifies CSARDGLGKMNYGYTF.

This clonotype was seen at least ten times. The chain combines TRBV11-2 with TRBJ2-1; 7 nucleotides agree with TRBD1. The CDR3 is 15 residues long. After removal of 5 bases from V and 2 bases from J, the junction contained 6 bases not matched to a gene. Looked up from germline, CDR1 is SGHAT and CDR2 is FQNNGV. The DNA for the CDR3 is TGTGCCAGCAGCCATCTAGGGGGCCCCTACAATGAGCAGTTCTTC. This gives the protein CASSHLGGPYNEQFF.

In regard to this clonotype: No conserved phenylalanine or tryptophan is present at the end of the CDR3, so a read error is the likely explanation. V and J are TRBV3-1 and TRBJ2-5; tentatively, D is TRBD1 (6 bases). The germline V and J ends were trimmed by 5 bases and 6 bases, with 16 bases remaining between them. The CDR3 loop spans 14 amino acids. Germline CDR1 is LGHDT and CDR2 is YNNKEL (reference sequence). The CDR3 loop is CASSLAPGQQTQYC. The CDR3 DNA is TGTGCCAGCAGCTTAGCGCCGGGACAACAGACCCAGTACTGC.

This rearrangement joins TRBV20-1 to TRBJ1-5; D may be TRBD1 (5 bases). CDR1 is DFQATT and CDR2 is SNEGSKA in the germline V gene (reference sequence). Trimming stripped 0 bases from V and 5 bases from J, with 14 bases between. The length of the CDR3 is 15 residues. CDR3 in DNA: TGCAGTGCTAGAGAGGTAGGGGCTGGCCATCAGCCCCAGCATTTT. Translating it yields CSAREVGAGHQPQHF.

This chain connects TRBV10-3 to TRBJ2-5; D is possibly TRBD2 (6 bases). CDR1 is ENHRY and CDR2 is SYGVKD in the germline V gene. With 6 bases removed from V and 2 bases from J, the gap between germline ends came to 16 bases. The CDR3 consists of 15 residues. The CDR3 nucleotides read TGTGCCATCAGCGAACGACTAGTTGGACAAGAGACCCAGTACTTC. Protein product: CAISERLVGQETQYF.

CDR3 nucleotide sequence: TGCAGCGTTGAATCCCTGCATACGCAGTATTTT. Residues: CSVESLHTQYF. The chain uses TRBV29-1 and TRBJ2-3; D ambiguous. The CDR3 has 11 amino acids. V was trimmed by 2 bases and J by 7 bases, leaving 7 bases between them. CDR1 is SQVTM and CDR2 is ANQGSEA in the germline V gene.

This clonotype was seen more than once but under ten times. This rearrangement joins TRBV29-1 to TRBJ2-3; no definite D call. Trimming shortened V by 2 bases and J by 6 bases, and 6 bases separated the two germline ends. The V gene's germline CDR1 is SQVTM and CDR2 ANQGSEA. The CDR3 has 11 amino acids. Written as DNA, the CDR3 is TGCAGCGTTGAAACCGCGGATACGCAGTATTTT. This sequence encodes CSVETADTQYF.

The chain joins TRBV7-2 to TRBJ1-5; D call uncertain. The CDR3 contains 14 residues. In germline, CDR1 is SGHTA, CDR2 FQGNSA. V lost 2 bases and J lost 2, with 7 bases in between. CDR3 DNA: TGTGCCAGCAGCTTATCGGTCGGCAATCAGCCCCAGCATTTT. Translation gives CASSLSVGNQPQHF. The whole variable domain, remainder taken from reference TRBV7-2 and TRBJ1-5, is GAGVSQSPSNKVTEKGKDVELRCDPISGHTALYWYRQSLGQGLEFLIYFQGNSAPDKSGLPSDRFSAERTGGSVSTLTIQRTQQEDSAVYLCASSLSVGNQPQHFGDGTRLSIL.

In its sample, this clonotype was seen many times. The rearrangement uses TRBV9 and TRBJ2-3; 8 positions match TRBD2. V shed 3 bases, J shed 4 bases, and the junction held 4 bases outside the gene matches. This CDR3 region has 14 residues. Per the germline V gene, CDR1 is SGDLS and CDR2 is YYNGEE. CDR3 DNA sequence: TGTGCCAGCAGCGCCGGGGGGGCCCCAGATACGCAGTATTTT. Translated, it gives CASSAGGAPDTQYF.

The chain carries TRBV12-3 or TRBV12-4 and TRBJ2-1; D is uncertain. The CDR3 has 13 amino acids. The DNA of the CDR3 is TGTGTAACGCAAGTTGCCACTTACAATGAGCAGTTCTTC. Translating gives CVTQVATYNEQFF.

This sequence joins TRBV2 and TRBJ1-1, with a possible D match to TRBD1 (5 bases). The germline CDR1 and CDR2 sequences are SNHLY and FYNNEI. There are 16 residues in the CDR3. Trimming shortened V by 5 bases and J by 0 bases, and 16 bases separated the two germline ends. The CDR3 DNA follows: TGTGCCAGCAGTTACAGTGGGGGAGCCGTGAACACTGAAGCTTTCTTT. This gives the protein CASSYSGGAVNTEAFF. The full variable domain, in which reference TRBV2 and TRBJ1-1 provide the parts outside the CDR3, is EPEVTQTPSHQVTQMGQEVILRCVPISNHLYFYWYRQILGQKVEFLVSFYNNEISEKSEIFDDQFSVERPDGSNFTLKIRSTKLEDSAMYFCASSYSGGAVNTEAFFGQGTRLTVV.

On this clonotype: A much larger clone differs from this one at a single base, so this may be a read error. The CDR3 protein is CAIRTGTATHNEQFF. CDR3 nucleotide sequence: TGTGCCATCAGGACCGGGACAGCGACCCACAATGAGCAGTTCTTC. The V gene is TRBV10-3, the J gene TRBJ2-1, with 7 nucleotides matching TRBD1. With V trimmed by 6 bases and J by 5 bases, 10 bases remained unmatched. The CDR3 is 15 residues long. Germline CDR1 is ENHRY and CDR2 is SYGVKD.